A single TCR beta chain is shown here with its context. Its antigen is as yet unknown. The data originate from a study of cytomegalovirus exposure and HLA in healthy donors. Germline V gene sequence: CDR1 SGHTA, CDR2 FQGTGA. Trimming took off 2 bases at V and 4 bases at J, with 17 bases between the two ends. The length of the CDR3 is 17 residues. Sequenced by immunoSEQ multiplex PCR; TCRdb stores in-frame clones only, minus some. The sample records 92,000 or so clones, roughly 96% being singletons. General study findings and limits: Reported results showed that the classifier diagnosed cytomegalovirus status with high specificity and sensitivity. Investigators reported fewer than 200 TCR beta chains as tied to cytomegalovirus. According to a subsequent analysis, TCR clusters identified in the first cohort showed a tendency to co-occur across the approximately 120 validation repertoires.

This TCR was sampled from a man younger than 30 in good health and CMV-seronegative. The rearrangement links TRBV7-3 to TRBJ2-2; no clear D. Material for sequencing was PBMCs. CDR3 sequence reads: CASSLDFSTVFTGELFF. CDR3 sequence (DNA): TGTGCCAGCAGCTTAGATTTTAGCACGGTTTTCACCGGGGAGCTGTTTTTT. The full variable domain, with the rest looked up from reference TRBV7-3 and TRBJ2-2, is GAGVSQTPSNKVTEKGKYVELRCDPISGHTALYWYRQSLGQGPEFLIYFQGTGAADDSGLPNDRFFAVRPEGSVSTLKIQRTERGDSAVYLCASSLDFSTVFTGELFFGEGSRLTVL.